This T cell receptor beta chain was documented in a study of cytomegalovirus exposure and HLA in healthy donors. This CDR3 contains 16 residues. Germline CDR1 and CDR2: MDHEN and SYDVKM. V lost 4 bases, J lost 1 base, and 16 bases lay in between. PCR amplification relied on 60 Vbeta primers (plus 13 Jbeta primers). Sequenced by immunoSEQ multiplex PCR; TCRdb stores in-frame clones only, minus some. The repertoire has roughly 150,000 clones, around 78% of them found once; the top ten carry 1%. The sample consisted of PBMCs. The rearrangement uses TRBV28 and TRBJ1-1; D may be TRBD1 (6 bases). This receptor was obtained from a woman aged 35 to 49 in good health and CMV-seronegative. Here the CDR3 DNA reads TGTGCCAGCAGTTCCTCTACTCGGGACAAGAACACTGAAGCTTTCTTT. Protein sequence: CASSSSTRDKNTEAFF.